One sample yielded the 7 T cell receptor beta chains listed below, sequenced in a study of T cell repertoires in cytomegalovirus infection. Each CDR3 protein is one row after TCRdb ran MiXCR on the reads. Altogether some 800,000 distinct CDR3 sequences are present, about 27% being singletons, with the ten largest covering about an eighth. The antigens these receptors bind are not known. Sample: cultured CD8+ T cells from PBMCs, taken from culture after CMV antigen stimulation. The receptors shown here come from a human donor in good health (CMV status not recorded). Some clones in this sample may be carry-over from other donors' samples.

This clonotype was counted only a few times. This chain connects TRBV27 to TRBJ1-2, with 10 bases identical to TRBD1. CDR1 is MNHEY and CDR2 is SMNVEV in the germline V gene (reference sequence). The CDR3 contains 14 residues. With 1 base clipped from V and 7 bases from J, the junction kept 3 bases outside the gene matches. Written as DNA, the CDR3 is TGTGCCAGCAGTTTATGGGGGACAGGGGTTGGCTACACCTTC. Its protein product is CASSLWGTGVGYTF.

The chain has TRBV20-1 and TRBJ2-3; 7 bases fit TRBD2. V trimming: 2 bases; J trimming: 7 bases; junction bases outside the gene matches: 9. CDR1 DFQATT and CDR2 SNEGSKA come from the germline V gene (reference sequence). The CDR3 loop spans 14 amino acids. The CDR3 loop reads CSARTGLSAYTQYF. As DNA, the CDR3 is TGCAGTGCTAGAACGGGACTATCTGCCTATACGCAGTATTTT.

This clonotype was detected a few times. The gene calls are TRBV4-1 and TRBJ2-3; no clear D gene. The CDR3 sequence is 14 residues long. V was clipped by 3 bases and J by 3 bases, with 10 bases between them. Germline loops: CDR1 MGHRA, CDR2 YSYEKL. DNA for the CDR3: TGCGCCAGCAGCCACATTGTGGGGACAGATACGCAGTATTTT. Translating gives CASSHIVGTDTQYF.

There are a few counts of this clonotype. The rearrangement joins TRBV12-5 to TRBJ1-1, with D maybe TRBD1 (6 bases). From germline, CDR1 is LGHNT and CDR2 FRNRAP. V was trimmed by 6 bases and J by 1 base, leaving 9 bases between them. The CDR3 loop spans 13 amino acids. The CDR3, as DNA: TGTGCTAGTGGCACGACAGGGAACACTGAAGCTTTCTTT. Protein product: CASGTTGNTEAFF. Complete variable domain (other parts from reference TRBV12-5 and TRBJ1-1): DARVTQTPRHKVTEMGQEVTMRCQPILGHNTVFWYRQTMMQGLELLAYFRNRAPLDDSGMPKDRFSAEMPDATLATLKIQPSEPRDSAVYFCASGTTGNTEAFFGQGTRLTVV.

In its sample, this clonotype was seen a few times. This chain connects TRBV29-1 to TRBJ2-7; D possibly corresponds to TRBD1 (8 bases). There are 14 residues in the CDR3. Deletions cut 6 bases from V and 8 bases from J, with 23 bases between. Germline V gives CDR1 SQVTM, CDR2 ANQGSEA. Here the CDR3 reads CSVRSGTGAVQQYV. The CDR3 DNA sequence: TGCAGCGTCCGCAGCGGGACAGGCGCAGTCCAGCAGTACGTC.

A few counts support this clonotype. V and J are TRBV6-1 and TRBJ2-7; D gene uncertain. The germline V gene has CDR1 MNHNS and CDR2 SASEGT. This CDR3 is built from 15 residues. The V end was cut by 8 bases, the J end by 4 bases, with 21 bases between. CDR3 coding DNA: TGTGCCAGCGGGGTACGGAGTACACTCGAATACGAGCAGTACTTC. It specifies CASGVRSTLEYEQYF.

The CDR3 is CASSLRDRANYGYTF. In DNA, the CDR3 is TGCGCCAGCAGCCTTCGGGACAGAGCTAACTATGGCTACACCTTC. The chain links TRBV4-1 to TRBJ1-2; TRBD1 matches at 7 bases. After removal of 4 bases from V and 0 bases from J, the junction contained 5 bases not matched to a gene. CDR3 length equals 15 residues. Germline-derived CDR1 and CDR2 are MGHRA and YSYEKL.